This entry features one TCR beta chain sequence. Its binding antigen is unknown. The input lacks base qualities; no much larger clone sits a single base away. The source of the sample is a study of resident and recirculating memory T cells in vitiligo (dated by TCRdb to 2016 to 2019). Background for the entire study: For TCR beta sequencing, each of a few stable vitiligo patients provided PBMCs and epidermis from shave biopsies taken at two lesional sites and two nonlesional sites. Without any cell sorting, samples were homogenized immediately before genomic DNA was extracted using the Qiagen DNeasy Blood & Tissue Kit. The goal of the human TCR beta sequencing was to check whether lesional vitiligo skin contained specific clones that differed from the clones found in nonlesional skin and blood.

TCR beta chains were amplified from genomic DNA with the immunoSEQ hsTCRB kit. TCR beta libraries were sequenced on an Illumina MiSeq instrument by the immunoSEQ service. As for the original processing: Repertoire data were analyzed with the immunoSEQ Analyzer. TCRdb retrieved this table from immuneACCESS and kept in-frame rearrangements only. Not all clones are present; in checked studies, unresolved V genes account for under half, and no reason is known for the remainder. The V and J calls and clone size were taken over from that table, and D and trimming were inferred from the DNA. The sample profile shows about 42,000 clones; 80% to 95% of them were found once. Of the sample, over 3.5% falls within the top ten clones. Stable vitiligo was defined as no change in lesions over the previous 6 months. Stable patients also had to lack confetti depigmentation, a clinical sign of active vitiligo. Anyone who had been treated within the previous three months was excluded from the study. PBMCs were isolated from heparinized blood by Ficoll density gradient centrifugation and were subsequently flash-frozen.

Results and caveats for the whole study, not just this receptor: TCR sequences were not conserved across biopsy sites or patients, suggesting that different T cell clones infiltrate different lesions, described as private specificity. Overlap and correlation analysis showed no significant repertoire overlap between biopsies except for each lesion with itself, even within a single patient. Mechanistic studies in the future are needed to assess how much the detected T cell clones and the human Trm pools versus Tcm pools each contribute. Clonality was not the same from one vitiligo lesion to another, and no unique dominant TCR clone turned up.

From the germline V gene (reference sequence), CDR1 is MNHEY and CDR2 is SMNVEV. V is trimmed back by 6 bases and J by 12 bases, and the junction contains 4 bases that no gene match accounts for. From the cysteine through the phenylalanine, the CDR3 covers 12 amino acids. CDR3 DNA only is kept here, 36 bases in frame from base 1. The receptor comes from a male donor with vitiligo. Recombination connected TRBV27 to TRBJ1-6, and 8 bases in between align with TRBD1. Sequenced material: blood. The CDR3 has the sequence CASSDRGRPLHF. Read as DNA, the sequence is TGTGCCAGCAGCGACAGGGGTCGACCCCTCCACTTT.